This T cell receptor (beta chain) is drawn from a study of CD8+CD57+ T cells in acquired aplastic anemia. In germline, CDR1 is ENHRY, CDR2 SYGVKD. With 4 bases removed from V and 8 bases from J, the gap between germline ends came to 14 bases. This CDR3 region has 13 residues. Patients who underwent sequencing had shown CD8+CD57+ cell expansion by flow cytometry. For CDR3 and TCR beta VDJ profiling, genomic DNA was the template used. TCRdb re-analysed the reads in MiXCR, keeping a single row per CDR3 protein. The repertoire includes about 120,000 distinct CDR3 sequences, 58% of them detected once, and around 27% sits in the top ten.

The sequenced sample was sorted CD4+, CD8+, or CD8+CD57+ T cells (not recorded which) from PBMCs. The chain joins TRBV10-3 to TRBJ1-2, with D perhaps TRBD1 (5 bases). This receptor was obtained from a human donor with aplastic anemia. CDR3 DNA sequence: TGTGCCATCAGTGTAGACGGGGCGAACGGCTACACCTTC. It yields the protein CAISVDGANGYTF.